These 14 T cell receptor beta chains were sequenced from one sample in a study of CD8 T cells in Susac syndrome. An input of about 0.5 to 1 ug of RNA was subjected to reverse transcription using random hexamers. One entry per CDR3 protein results from TCRdb running MiXCR on the immunoSEQ multiplex PCR reads. The sample contains 200,000 to 300,000 distinct CDR3 sequences, 96% of which appear only once. Sequenced sample: CD4+ T cells from PBMCs. The receptors come from a human donor with Susac syndrome.

The chain recombines TRBV28 with TRBJ2-7; no firm D call. The CDR3 covers 14 residues. The germline V and J ends were trimmed by 1 base and 5 bases, with 12 bases remaining between them. The V gene's germline CDR1 is MDHEN and CDR2 SYDVKM. The CDR3 bases are TGTGCCAGCAGTTTATCCGGGCCCATCCACGAGCAGTACTTC. Residues: CASSLSGPIHEQYF.

The chain employs TRBV29-1 and TRBJ1-2, with D possibly being TRBD1 (5 bases). V was cut by 7 bases and J by 7 bases, with 19 bases left in between. This CDR3 spans 13 amino acids. CDR1 is SQVTM and CDR2 is ANQGSEA in the germline V gene. DNA of the CDR3: TGCAGCGCCGAACGGGCCAGGGATAGTGGCTACACCTTC. It is translated as CSAERARDSGYTF. The full variable domain, completed using reference TRBV29-1 and TRBJ1-2, is SAVISQKPSRDICQRGTSLTIQCQVDSQVTMMFWYRQQPGQSLTLIATANQGSEATYESGFVIDKFPISRPNLTFSTLTVSNMSPEDSSIYLCSAERARDSGYTFGSGTRLTVV.

This chain joins TRBV7-8 and TRBJ2-3; 10 positions match TRBD2. V was pared by 1 base and J by 3 bases, with 10 bases of the junction left unmatched. Germline CDR1 and CDR2: SGHVS and FQNEAQ. This CDR3 comprises 18 residues. In DNA, the CDR3 is TGTGCCAGCAGCTTAGTGATTTTAGCGGGAGGTGGAACAGATACGCAGTATTTT. It encodes CASSLVILAGGGTDTQYF.

The chain is built from TRBV11-3 and TRBJ2-2; D is possibly TRBD1 (5 bases). V was pared by 6 bases and J by 2 bases, with 10 bases between. From germline, CDR1 is SGHNT and CDR2 YENEEA. The CDR3 loop spans 14 amino acids. CDR3 amino acids: CASRGDRNTGELFF. The CDR3 DNA follows: TGTGCCAGCAGAGGTGACAGAAACACCGGGGAGCTGTTTTTT.

The V gene is TRBV3-1, the J gene TRBJ2-1; TRBD1 matches at 8 bases. CDR3 length equals 17 residues. Germline-derived CDR1 and CDR2 are LGHDT and YNNKEL (reference sequence). With 2 bases clipped from V and 2 bases from J, the junction kept 8 bases outside the gene matches. The CDR3 DNA sequence: TGTGCCAGCAGCCAAAATCCGACAGGGGAGCCCTACAATGAGCAGTTCTTC. Translated, it gives CASSQNPTGEPYNEQFF.

V gene TRBV20-1 combines with J gene TRBJ1-2; unclear D gene. Per the germline V gene, CDR1 is DFQATT and CDR2 is SNEGSKA (reference sequence). There are 12 residues in the CDR3. V lost 6 bases to trimming and J lost 8 bases, with 16 bases between them. CDR3 in DNA: TGCAGTGCCTTACAAGGGAAGGAAGGCTACACCTTC. Translating gives CSALQGKEGYTF.

The genes are TRBV29-1 and TRBJ2-1; D call uncertain. Trimming stripped 2 bases from V and 5 bases from J, with 16 bases between. Germline loops: CDR1 SQVTM, CDR2 ANQGSEA. The CDR3 covers 15 residues. CDR3 in DNA: TGCAGCGTTGAAATCCAGGACCTCGCACACAATGAGCAGTTCTTC. Amino acids: CSVEIQDLAHNEQFF.

The chain carries TRBV6-1 and TRBJ2-3; 14 bases are a match to TRBD2. Germline trimming cut 6 bases from V and 10 bases from J; bases unmatched to any gene: 12. Germline lookup yields CDR1 MNHNS and CDR2 SASEGT. The CDR3 sequence is 16 residues long. The CDR3 reads CASSDPTSGRVFAQYF. Written as DNA, the CDR3 is TGTGCCAGCAGCGACCCGACTAGCGGGAGGGTCTTTGCGCAGTATTTT.

The chain combines TRBV20-1 with TRBJ2-1, with D unclear. This CDR3 is built from 16 residues. The V end lost 3 bases, the J end lost 0 bases, and 15 bases lay between the germline ends. Germline V gives CDR1 DFQATT, CDR2 SNEGSKA (reference sequence). The CDR3 is CSAREIEPRSYNEQFF. CDR3 bases: TGCAGTGCTAGGGAAATTGAACCCCGCTCCTACAATGAGCAGTTCTTC.

The J gene is TRBJ1-4, the V gene TRBV11-2; D gene ambiguous. The V end lost 1 base, the J end lost 4 bases, and 4 bases lay between the germline ends. The CDR3 covers 13 residues. In germline, CDR1 is SGHAT, CDR2 FQNNGV. As DNA, the CDR3 is TGTGCCAGCAGCTTAGTGCTTAATGAAAAACTGTTTTTT. Its translation is CASSLVLNEKLFF.

J is TRBJ1-2 and V is TRBV6-5; D uncertain. The germline V gene has CDR1 MNHEY and CDR2 SVGAGI. The CDR3 has 13 amino acids. Between the trimmed V and J ends, which lost 6 bases and 2 bases, there was a span of 10 bases. The CDR3 sequence is CASRRTVNYGYTF. The DNA for the CDR3 is TGTGCCAGCAGGCGGACGGTAAACTATGGCTACACCTTC.

J is TRBJ2-7 and V is TRBV6-5, with unresolved D. The ends were cut back, 8 bases at V and 6 bases at J, with 14 bases in the middle. The CDR3 is 12 amino acids. Germline loops: CDR1 MNHEY, CDR2 SVGAGI. The CDR3 loop is CASCGLGGEQYF. CDR3 in DNA: TGTGCCAGCTGCGGTTTAGGTGGCGAGCAGTACTTC.

The chain employs TRBV2 and TRBJ2-5; D unclear. The ends were cut back, 2 bases at V and 5 bases at J, with 3 bases in the middle. This CDR3 has 11 residues. CDR1 and CDR2 (germline): SNHLY, FYNNEI. CDR3 nucleotide sequence: TGTGCCAGCAGTGAACATGAGACCCAGTACTTC. It encodes CASSEHETQYF.

The chain uses TRBV9 and TRBJ1-2; tentatively, D is TRBD1 (6 bases). V was cut by 2 bases and J by 4 bases, with 18 bases left in between. The CDR3 length is 16 residues. Germline loops: CDR1 SGDLS, CDR2 YYNGEE. CDR3 DNA sequence: TGTGCCAGCAGCGTCCAACCTCAGGGACACCCCTATGGCTACACCTTC. As protein: CASSVQPQGHPYGYTF.